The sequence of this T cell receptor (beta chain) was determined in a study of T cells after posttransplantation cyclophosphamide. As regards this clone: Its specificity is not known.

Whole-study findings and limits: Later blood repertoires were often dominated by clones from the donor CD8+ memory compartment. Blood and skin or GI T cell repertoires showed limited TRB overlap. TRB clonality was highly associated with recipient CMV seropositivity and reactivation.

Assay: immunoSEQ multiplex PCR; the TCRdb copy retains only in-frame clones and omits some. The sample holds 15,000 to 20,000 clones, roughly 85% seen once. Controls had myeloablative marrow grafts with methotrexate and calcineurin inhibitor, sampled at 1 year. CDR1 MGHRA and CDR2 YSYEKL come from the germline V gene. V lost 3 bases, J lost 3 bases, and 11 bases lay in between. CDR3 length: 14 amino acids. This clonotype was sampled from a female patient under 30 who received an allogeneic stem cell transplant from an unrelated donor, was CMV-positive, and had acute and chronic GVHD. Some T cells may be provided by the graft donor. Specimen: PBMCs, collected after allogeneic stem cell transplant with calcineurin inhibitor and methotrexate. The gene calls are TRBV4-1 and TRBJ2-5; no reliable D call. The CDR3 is CASSHLGTEETQYF. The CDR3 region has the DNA TGCGCCAGCAGCCATCTCGGAACAGAAGAGACCCAGTACTTC.